Listed below are T cell receptor beta chains from one sample, sequenced in a study of T cells in Graves' hyperthyroidism and ophthalmopathy. One entry per CDR3 protein results from TCRdb running MiXCR on the multiplex PCR reads. The repertoire holds fewer than 450,000 distinct CDR3 sequences, with about 18% as singletons. Specimen: blood. All receptors derive from a woman aged 25 to 39 with Graves' hyperthyroidism that later progressed to Graves' ophthalmopathy. The CDR3 runs from the conserved cysteine through the conserved F or W. The D gene is left open where the match is weak. Not every row has a clone size; where given, it reads once, few, many or a size class.

>-|TRBV7-2|TRBJ2-4|-
CASSLPRRDPTKNIQYF
TGTGCCAGCAGCCTACCGCGGAGGGATCCGACCAAAAACATTCAGTACTTC
>many|TRBV27|TRBJ1-5|-
CASSRDRRSEPQHF
TGTGCCAGCAGTCGGGACCGAAGATCTGAGCCCCAGCATTTT
>few|TRBV5-1|TRBJ2-2|-
CASSLRGTTGELFF
TGCGCCAGCAGCTTGCGGGGTACCACCGGGGAGCTGTTTTTT
>many|TRBV13|TRBJ2-5|-
CASSPRTDQETQYF
TGTGCCAGCAGCCCCCGGACCGATCAAGAGACCCAGTACTTC
>few|TRBV2|TRBJ1-5|TRBD1
CASGQVLGNQPQHF
TGTGCCAGCGGACAGGTTTTGGGGAATCAGCCCCAGCATTTT
>many|TRBV6-1|TRBJ1-1|-
CASSLSRVNTEAFF
TGTGCCAGCAGTTTGAGTAGGGTTAACACTGAAGCTTTCTTT
>many|TRBV2|TRBJ2-2|-
CASTRTGELFF
TGTGCCAGCACGCGAACCGGGGAGCTGTTTTTT
>-|TRBV18|TRBJ1-1|-
CASSPEERQWGELNTEAFF
TGTGCCAGCTCACCAGAGGAGCGCCAATGGGGGGAACTGAACACTGAAGCTTTCTTT
>few|TRBV11-2|TRBJ2-7|TRBD2
CASSRGLGLSHEQYF
TGTGCCAGCAGCCGCGGACTAGGGTTATCTCACGAGCAGTACTTC
>many|TRBV11-2|TRBJ2-6|-
CASSRQAGANVLTF
TGTGCCAGCAGTAGGCAAGCTGGGGCCAACGTCCTGACTTTC
>few|TRBV3-1|TRBJ1-2|TRBD1
CASSRTGTGEGYTF
TGTGCCAGCAGCCGGACCGGGACAGGGGAAGGCTACACCTTC
>-|TRBV5-1|TRBJ2-7|-
CASSLIRSGRGYEQYF
TGCGCCAGCAGCTTGATACGGAGTGGGAGAGGCTACGAGCAGTACTTC
>-|TRBV12-3/TRBV12-4|TRBJ1-1|-
CASSLQGIWGTEAFF
TGTGCCAGCAGTTTACAGGGGATATGGGGCACTGAAGCTTTCTTT
>many|TRBV27|TRBJ1-5|-
CASSFGGFNQPQHF
TGTGCCAGCAGTTTCGGGGGGTTCAATCAGCCCCAGCATTTT
>many|TRBV12-3/TRBV12-4|TRBJ2-1|-
CASRRDPNEQFF
TGTGCCAGCAGACGAGACCCCAATGAGCAGTTCTTC
>few|TRBV15|TRBJ2-1|-
CATAIHYNEQFF
TGTGCCACCGCCATACATTACAATGAGCAGTTCTTC
>-|TRBV29-1|TRBJ2-1|TRBD1
CSVVQGAFEQFF
TGCAGCGTTGTACAGGGGGCCTTTGAGCAGTTCTTC
>many|TRBV10-2|TRBJ2-1|-
CASRGGYSGEQFF
TGCGCCAGCAGGGGGGGTTATAGTGGTGAGCAGTTCTTC
>many|TRBV2|TRBJ2-1|TRBD2
CASSGSTSGGTYNEQFF
TGTGCCAGCAGTGGAAGTACTAGCGGGGGCACCTACAATGAGCAGTTCTTC
>-|TRBV20-1|TRBJ2-7|-
CSAIFPGSDYEQYF
TGCAGTGCTATTTTTCCAGGGAGTGACTACGAGCAGTACTTC
>many|TRBV28|TRBJ1-6|TRBD1
CADPGQGASPLHF
TGTGCCGACCCGGGACAGGGGGCTTCACCCCTCCACTTT
>many|TRBV5-1|TRBJ2-1|TRBD1
CASCIGDRVDNEQFF
TGCGCCAGCTGCATCGGGGACAGAGTAGACAATGAGCAGTTCTTC
>-|TRBV4-1|TRBJ1-1|-
CASSQDRDTEAFF
TGCGCCAGCAGCCAAGACAGGGACACTGAAGCTTTCTTT
>many|TRBV7-2|TRBJ1-1|-
CASSRRTNTEAFF
TGTGCCAGCAGCCGAAGAACAAACACTGAAGCTTTCTTT
>-|TRBV19|TRBJ2-5|-
CASSIQLQETQYF
TGTGCCAGTAGTATACAGCTCCAAGAGACCCAGTACTTC
>many|TRBV5-6|TRBJ1-2|TRBD1
CASSSGQAFWQGYTF
TGTGCCAGCAGCTCTGGACAGGCCTTTTGGCAGGGCTACACCTTC
>-|TRBV30|TRBJ2-2|-
CAWSVWGLGTGELFF
TGTGCCTGGAGTGTTTGGGGGCTCGGGACCGGGGAGCTGTTTTTT
>few|TRBV13|TRBJ2-3|-
CASSYGPSSTDTQYF
TGTGCCAGCAGCTACGGACCGTCTAGCACAGATACGCAGTATTTT
>many|TRBV5-1|TRBJ2-2|-
CASSLVTGRFTGELFF
TGCGCCAGCAGCTTGGTTACAGGGAGGTTCACCGGGGAGCTGTTTTTT
>many|TRBV7-9|TRBJ2-1|TRBD2
CASSSAFKLALIYNEQFF
TGTGCCAGCAGCTCGGCGTTCAAACTAGCGTTGATCTACAATGAGCAGTTCTTC
>many|TRBV28|TRBJ2-1|-
CAADQGRNEQFF
TGTGCCGCAGACCAGGGCCGCAATGAGCAGTTCTTC
>many|TRBV29-1|TRBJ2-5|-
CSVTSGRDETQYF
TGCAGCGTCACCTCTGGCAGGGATGAGACCCAGTACTTC
>many|TRBV18|TRBJ1-1|-
CASSPLPRSLKEAFF
TGTGCCAGCTCACCTTTACCCCGATCCCTGAAAGAAGCTTTCTTT
>many|TRBV9|TRBJ2-7|TRBD1
CASSAGTATYEQYF
TGTGCCAGCAGCGCCGGGACAGCTACCTACGAGCAGTACTTC
>few|TRBV5-4|TRBJ2-7|TRBD2
CASSLDAGAYEQYF
TGTGCCAGCAGCTTGGATGCGGGGGCCTACGAGCAGTACTTC
>few|TRBV28|TRBJ2-6|-
CASSFGERQPRRSGANVLTF
TGTGCCAGCAGTTTTGGGGAAAGACAGCCTAGGAGGTCCGGGGCCAACGTCCTGACTTTC
>many|TRBV6-5|TRBJ1-4|-
CASSYSRGFGEKLFF
TGTGCCAGCAGTTACTCACGAGGGTTCGGGGAAAAACTGTTTTTT
>-|TRBV2|TRBJ2-3|TRBD2
CASSDGLAGLLF
TGTGCCAGCAGTGACGGACTAGCGGGCCTCCTTTTT
>few|TRBV6-2/TRBV6-3|TRBJ1-4|TRBD1
CAPLTRTGSSTNEKLFF
TGTGCCCCGCTGACCCGGACAGGTTCGTCAACTAATGAAAAACTGTTTTTT
>-|TRBV19|TRBJ2-1|TRBD2
CASSIFSGRYNEQFF
TGTGCCAGTAGTATTTTTTCCGGGAGGTACAATGAGCAGTTCTTC